Listed here is a single T cell receptor beta chain. The antigen it binds to is not known. One end of the junction varies from germline; a read error may be responsible. The sample comes from a study of cytomegalovirus exposure and HLA in healthy donors (dated by TCRdb to about 2017). With respect to the entire study: According to an earlier analysis of 450 to 650 of the donors, 200 million or so T cells yielded over 100 million unique TCR beta sequences and 250 to 350 Gb of sequence data. An early release covering over 500 HLA-typed donors comprised about 300 gigabases of sequencing data and around 80 million unique TCR sequences. Of the 300 to 400 genotyped donors, 65% to 90% fell in the genetic ancestry cluster associated with self-reported Caucasian donors. The aim of the study was to test whether cataloging public T cell receptors could identify signatures of past pathogen exposure. The study used immunosequencing to profile the T cell repertoires of about 670 subjects and linked those repertoires to cytomegalovirus serostatus. In addition to the first cohort of around 670 subjects, a separate validation cohort of approximately 130 different subjects was used. To predict cytomegalovirus infection status, the study combined high-throughput TCR immunosequencing, statistical association of individual TCRs with disease status, and machine learning. A later analysis re-analyzed previously published TCR beta repertoires from approximately 670 donors and added high-resolution HLA genotyping to study TCR occurrence patterns. Rather than using new phenotypic data, the later analysis identified candidate immune exposures from TCR beta sequences and from how often those sequences occurred across donors. An earlier analysis of 450 to 750 of the donors used high-throughput TCR beta sequencing to judge whether each TCR beta V gene segment behaved as functional or pseudogenic. Donor age, sex, ethnicity and CMV serostatus were compiled alongside the repertoire data. A later genetic analysis used genome-wide SNP genotypes for about 60% of the roughly 700 donors, treating that subset as a discovery cohort. Every discovery cohort repertoire had been produced on one sequencing platform. HLA typing included class I and class II loci at four-digit resolution. Typing coverage varied by locus: roughly 629-640 donors for A, B, C, DRB1 and DQB1; some 520 for DQA1; approximately 570 for DPA1; approximately 450 for DPB1. Four to six DR-DQ haplotypes were handled as single units for association and clustering, since linkage in the cohort was strong. On average, roughly 240,000 unique TCR beta nucleotide sequences were sequenced per donor among about 400 genotyped donors of the cohort, with roughly 19% of those sequences being non-productive.

Library preparation employed the immunoSEQ multiplex PCR assay. The multiplex PCR relied on a mix of 60 forward primers for TCR Vbeta segments and 13 reverse primers for TCR Jbeta segments. The CDR3 region of rearranged TCR beta genes was amplified from genomic DNA with a multiplex PCR assay. The Illumina HiSeq System was used to sequence the amplified TCR beta libraries as 87-base-pair reads. The published analysis was carried out like this. In a later analysis, some 80 million unique TCR beta chains were counted across the roughly 670 repertoires, and about 10 million of these chains were shared by at least two donors. To remove PCR and sequencing errors, raw reads were error-corrected and collapsed into unique sequences using a nearest-neighbor algorithm that merged closely related sequences. CDR3 sequences were aligned to IMGT reference sequences to assign V, D and J gene segments. For a sequence to be retained, at least a six-nucleotide match to both a V gene segment and a J gene segment was required. Rearrangements were classified as productive when the CDR3 lacked stop codons and remained in frame with V and J, and all other rearrangements were classified as non-productive. CDR3 was defined according to IMGT convention as the region running from the second conserved V-encoded cysteine to the conserved J-encoded phenylalanine. Sequences without an unambiguous match to a single V gene segment were excluded from the earlier analysis of over 500 of the donors. In an earlier analysis of around 590 of the donors, a V segment was called functional when productive rearrangements were above 56.7%, and segregating when the standard deviation between donors exceeded 5%. To diagnose cytomegalovirus status from the catalog of TCR beta chain sequences, a statistical classification framework was built. V and J gene assignment, in a later analysis, came from comparing TCR nucleotide sequences with IMGT/GENE-DB human TR gene sequences. A later analysis assigned CDR3 sequences and most-parsimonious VDJ recombination scenarios with the TCRdist pipeline. In a later analysis, every TCR beta chain was defined by the combination of its CDR3 amino acid sequence and its V-gene family, and reads without a unique V-gene family were dropped. In a later analysis, 500 to 650 highly shared, low-generation-probability nucleotide sequences were removed to address suspected cross-contamination and a sequencing artifact. A later analysis calculated a clonal expansion index for each public chain from normalized within-repertoire ranks of inferred template counts. In a later analysis, generation probabilities were computed with a VDJ recombination model fitted to out-of-frame rearrangements, and the resulting probabilities were checked against IGoR. A later analysis scored TCR-TCR, TCR-HLA and TCR-CMV co-occurrence with hypergeometric tests, applying a repertoire-size bias correction to TCR pairs. In a later analysis, false discovery rates were estimated by permuting HLA or CMV assignments 20 times. In a later analysis, co-occurring TCRs were grouped using DBSCAN, with TCRdist sequence similarity added in when clustering inside HLA-allele-positive subsets. Co-occurrence clustering excluded repertoires with fewer than 30,000 or more than 120,000 public chains, plus five with anomalous nucleotide sharing. As stored in TCRdb, this immuneACCESS dataset retains in-frame rearrangements with V and J assigned. A fraction of the clones does not appear; measured against another copy, unresolved V genes explain less than half of the discrepancy, and the remainder lacks a known reason. V and J calls and clone size are given by that table; D and trimming were obtained from the DNA. The sample profile shows 100,000 to 130,000 clones; around 76% of them were found once. The top ten clones comprise about 2% of the sample.

The cohort consisted of 600 or so healthy bone marrow donors. At the time of sampling, every cohort member was nominally healthy, though immune exposures that went unrecorded were likely present. The donor was CMV seronegative and was included in the group of about 400 seronegative cohort members. Each donor provided a peripheral blood sample, and peripheral blood mononuclear cells were used for TCR beta sequencing. Genomic DNA extraction from the blood cell samples was performed with the Qiagen DNeasy Blood Extraction Kit. Its CDR3 holds 15 amino acids, cysteine through phenylalanine. Left in the record is the CDR3 DNA by itself, 45 bases read in frame from the first base. Based on the germline V gene, the CDR1 and CDR2 sequences are MDHEN and SYDVKM. Here is what the overall study found, with its caveats: The cohort was sequenced for TCR beta chains only, and without alpha or paired-chain data the features that could be detected were limited. A further reported finding was that TCR beta sequences accurately predicted the HLA-A and HLA-B alleles for most subjects in the first cohort. Cytomegalovirus status was reported to be diagnosed by the classifier with high specificity and sensitivity in both the original and validation cohorts. Correlated functional status among segregating V segments might be attributable to linkage disequilibrium, but an unknown experimental factor could not be ruled out. The only immune exposure information available for the cohort was CMV serostatus. A later analysis found that TCR association rates varied across HLA loci, with DRB1 alleles showing the most associated TCRs and HLA-C alleles the fewest. Because the 87-base-pair reads could not distinguish some IMGT-functional V segments, including TRBV6-2 and TRBV6-3, those segments were excluded. Several of the top co-occurrence clusters appeared to be linked to parvovirus B19, influenza, CMV and Epstein-Barr virus, according to a later analysis. In a later genetic analysis, a missense DCLRE1C variant was associated with V-gene and J-gene trimming of TCR beta chains, and the association was replicated in an independent cohort. Compared with equally common non-associated chains, HLA-associated TCR beta chains in a later analysis were more clonally expanded and had lower generation probabilities. The study gave a list of 150 to 200 TCR beta chains associated with cytomegalovirus. Because HLA typing was missing for some donors at each locus, association tests included only the typed subset. The earlier analysis of around 600 of the donors excluded approximately 17 rarely observed V segments, including chromosome 9 orphons, because counts were too low. Three of the identified cytomegalovirus-associated TCR beta chains were confirmed in vitro to be specific for cytomegalovirus antigens. The authors suggested that the approach could potentially be generalized to other disease states and immunological phenotypes. Assigning TCR associations to individual alleles was difficult when HLA alleles, especially DR and DQ, strongly co-occurred. In an earlier analysis of approximately 600 of the donors, most TCR beta V segments were observed in productive rearrangements about 87% or about 30% of the time, broadly matching IMGT annotations. Specific HLA alleles were associated with over 15,000 TCR beta sequences at a false discovery rate of 0.05 in a later analysis. Presence/absence analyses assumed roughly uniform sequencing depth across donors, an assumption that may not hold. Compared with the roughly 670-donor mean, donors in an Asian-associated ancestry cluster had fewer N-insertions in productive TCRs, according to a later genetic analysis. A later analysis found that most CMV-associated TCR beta chains appeared HLA-restricted, with HLA associations seemingly driven largely by CMV exposure. The sequencing pipeline was judged likely to have produced a cluster of highly shared sequence variants as a technical artifact. Most TCR sequences were seen in very few donors, while some public TCRs were found in many individuals.

The sample was PBMCs. The receptor was derived from a man younger than 35 in good health and CMV-seronegative. The chain is assembled from TRBV28 and TRBJ2-1, and TRBD2 may be the D gene, going by 6 matching bases. The CDR3 region: CASSFSGLTYSEQFF. In nucleotides, the sequence is TGTGCCAGCAGCTTCTCCGGACTAACATACAGTGAGCAGTTCTTC.